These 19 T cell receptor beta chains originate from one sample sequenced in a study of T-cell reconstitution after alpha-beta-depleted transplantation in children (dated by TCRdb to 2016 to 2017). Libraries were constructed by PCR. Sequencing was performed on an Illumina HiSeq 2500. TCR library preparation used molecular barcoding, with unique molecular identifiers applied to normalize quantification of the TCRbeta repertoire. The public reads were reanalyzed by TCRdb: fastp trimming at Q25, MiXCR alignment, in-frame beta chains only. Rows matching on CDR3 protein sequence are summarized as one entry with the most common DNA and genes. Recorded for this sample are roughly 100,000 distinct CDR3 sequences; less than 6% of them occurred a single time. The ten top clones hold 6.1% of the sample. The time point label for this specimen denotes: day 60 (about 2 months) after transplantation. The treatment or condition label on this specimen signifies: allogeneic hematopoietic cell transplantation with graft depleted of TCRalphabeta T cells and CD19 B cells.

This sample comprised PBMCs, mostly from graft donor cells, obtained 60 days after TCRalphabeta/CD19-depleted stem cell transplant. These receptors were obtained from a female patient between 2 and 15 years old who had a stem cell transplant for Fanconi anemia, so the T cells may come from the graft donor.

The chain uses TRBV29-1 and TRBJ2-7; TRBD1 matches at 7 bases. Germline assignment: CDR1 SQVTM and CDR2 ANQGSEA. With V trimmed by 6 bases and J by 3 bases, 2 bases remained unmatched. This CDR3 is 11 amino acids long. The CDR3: CSVTGYYEQYF. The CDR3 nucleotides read TGCAGCGTGACAGGGTACTACGAGCAGTACTTC.

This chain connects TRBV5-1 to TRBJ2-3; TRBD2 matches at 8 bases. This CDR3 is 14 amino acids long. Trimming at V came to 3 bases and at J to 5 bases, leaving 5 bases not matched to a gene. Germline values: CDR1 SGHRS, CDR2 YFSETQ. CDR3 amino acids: CASSSGGPGDTQYF. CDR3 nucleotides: TGCGCCAGCAGCTCGGGAGGGCCCGGAGATACGCAGTATTTT.

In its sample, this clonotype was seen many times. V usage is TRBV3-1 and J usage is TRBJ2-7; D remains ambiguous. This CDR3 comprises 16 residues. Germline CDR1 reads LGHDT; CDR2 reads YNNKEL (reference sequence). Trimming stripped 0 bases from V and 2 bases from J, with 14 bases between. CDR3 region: CASSQEIALPPYEQYF. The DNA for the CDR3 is TGTGCCAGCAGCCAAGAGATCGCTCTTCCCCCCTACGAGCAGTACTTC.

CDR3 bases: TGCGCCAGCAGCTATATAGCGGGAGGGGGTGAGCAGTACTTC. This gives the protein CASSYIAGGGEQYF. The V call is TRBV5-1, the J call TRBJ2-7, with 11 bases fitting TRBD2. The CDR3 sequence is 14 residues long. V lost 3 bases to trimming and J lost 7 bases; unmatched junction nucleotides: 6. Per germline, CDR1 SGHRS and CDR2 YFSETQ. The full variable domain, in which reference TRBV5-1 and TRBJ2-7 provide the parts outside the CDR3, is KAGVTQTPRYLIKTRGQQVTLSCSPISGHRSVSWYQQTPGQGLQFLFEYFSETQRNKGNFPGRFSGRQFSNSRSEMNVSTLELGDSALYLCASSYIAGGGEQYFGPGTRLTVT.

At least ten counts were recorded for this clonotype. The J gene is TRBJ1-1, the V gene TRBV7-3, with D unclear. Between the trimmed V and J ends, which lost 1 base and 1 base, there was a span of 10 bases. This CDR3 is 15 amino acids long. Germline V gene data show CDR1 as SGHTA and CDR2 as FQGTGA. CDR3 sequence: CASSLNAGRNTEAFF. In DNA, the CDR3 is TGTGCCAGCAGCTTAAATGCCGGGAGGAACACTGAAGCTTTCTTT.

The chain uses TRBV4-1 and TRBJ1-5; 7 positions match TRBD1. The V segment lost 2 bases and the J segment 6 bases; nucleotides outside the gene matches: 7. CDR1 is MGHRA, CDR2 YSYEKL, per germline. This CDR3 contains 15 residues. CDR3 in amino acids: CASSQHRGRGQPQHF. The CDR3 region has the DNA TGCGCCAGCAGCCAACACAGGGGCCGGGGTCAGCCCCAGCATTTT.

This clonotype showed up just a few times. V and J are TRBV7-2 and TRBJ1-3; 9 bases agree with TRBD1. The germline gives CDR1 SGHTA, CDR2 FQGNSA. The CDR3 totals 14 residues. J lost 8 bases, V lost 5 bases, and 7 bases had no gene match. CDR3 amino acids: CASSPNRGRDTIYF. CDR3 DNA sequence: TGTGCCAGCAGCCCGAACAGGGGGCGGGACACCATATATTTT.

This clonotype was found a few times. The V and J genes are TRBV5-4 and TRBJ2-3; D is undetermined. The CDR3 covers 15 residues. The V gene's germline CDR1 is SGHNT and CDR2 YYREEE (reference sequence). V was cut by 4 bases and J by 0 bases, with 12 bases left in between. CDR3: CASSPIRPSTDTQYF. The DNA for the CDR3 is TGTGCCAGCAGCCCCATTCGACCAAGCACAGATACGCAGTATTTT.

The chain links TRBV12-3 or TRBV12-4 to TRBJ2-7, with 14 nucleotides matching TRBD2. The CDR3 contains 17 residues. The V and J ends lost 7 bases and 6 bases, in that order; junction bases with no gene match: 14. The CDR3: CASTLRGLAGVGGEQYF. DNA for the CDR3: TGTGCCAGCACCCTGCGGGGACTAGCGGGAGTGGGGGGCGAGCAGTACTTC.

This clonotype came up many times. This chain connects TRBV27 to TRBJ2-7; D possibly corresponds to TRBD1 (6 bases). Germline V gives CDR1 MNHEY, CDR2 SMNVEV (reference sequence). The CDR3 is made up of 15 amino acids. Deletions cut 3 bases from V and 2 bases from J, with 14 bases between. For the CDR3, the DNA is TGTGCCAGCAGTTTGGACAGTTTGGGAGCCTACGAGCAGTACTTC. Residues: CASSLDSLGAYEQYF.

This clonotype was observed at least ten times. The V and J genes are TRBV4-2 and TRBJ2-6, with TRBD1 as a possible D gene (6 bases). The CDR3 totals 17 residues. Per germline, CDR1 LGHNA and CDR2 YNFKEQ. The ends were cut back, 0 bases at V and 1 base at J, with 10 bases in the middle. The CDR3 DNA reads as TGTGCCAGCAGCCAAGATATGACAGGTTCTGGGGCCAACGTCCTGACTTTC. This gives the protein CASSQDMTGSGANVLTF.

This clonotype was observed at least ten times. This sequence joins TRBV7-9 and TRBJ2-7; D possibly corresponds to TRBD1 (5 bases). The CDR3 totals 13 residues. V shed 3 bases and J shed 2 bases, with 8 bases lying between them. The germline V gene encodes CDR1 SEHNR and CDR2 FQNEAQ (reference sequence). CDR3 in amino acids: CASSLTVAYEQYF. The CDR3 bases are TGTGCCAGCAGCTTGACAGTGGCCTACGAGCAGTACTTC.

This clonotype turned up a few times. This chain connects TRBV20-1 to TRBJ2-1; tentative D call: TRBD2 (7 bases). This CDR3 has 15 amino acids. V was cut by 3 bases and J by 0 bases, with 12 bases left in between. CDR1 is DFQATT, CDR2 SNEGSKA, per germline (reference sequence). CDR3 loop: CSASGGLSSYNEQFF. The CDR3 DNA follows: TGCAGTGCTAGCGGGGGGCTCAGCTCCTACAATGAGCAGTTCTTC.

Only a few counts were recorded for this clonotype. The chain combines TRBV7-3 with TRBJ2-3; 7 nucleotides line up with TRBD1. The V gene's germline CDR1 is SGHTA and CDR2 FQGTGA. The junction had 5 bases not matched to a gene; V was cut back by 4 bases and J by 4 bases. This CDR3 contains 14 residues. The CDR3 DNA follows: TGTGCCAGCAGCTCATCCGGGACAGCAGATACGCAGTATTTT. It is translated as CASSSSGTADTQYF. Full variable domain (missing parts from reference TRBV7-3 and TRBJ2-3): GAGVSQTPSNKVTEKGKYVELRCDPISGHTALYWYRQSLGQGPEFLIYFQGTGAADDSGLPNDRFFAVRPEGSVSTLKIQRTERGDSAVYLCASSSSGTADTQYFGPGTRLTVL.

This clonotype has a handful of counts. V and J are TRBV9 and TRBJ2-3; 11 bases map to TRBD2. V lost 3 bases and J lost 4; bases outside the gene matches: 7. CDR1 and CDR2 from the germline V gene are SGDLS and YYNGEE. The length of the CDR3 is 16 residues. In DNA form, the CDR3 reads TGTGCCAGCAGCGCGCCACTAGCGGGAGTTTCAGATACGCAGTATTTT. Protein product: CASSAPLAGVSDTQYF.

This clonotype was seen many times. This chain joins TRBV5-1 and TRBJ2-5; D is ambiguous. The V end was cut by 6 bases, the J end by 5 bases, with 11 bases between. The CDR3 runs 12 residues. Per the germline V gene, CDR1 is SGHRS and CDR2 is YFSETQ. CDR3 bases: TGCGCCAGCACCAGACGTGGGGAGACCCAGTACTTC. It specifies CASTRRGETQYF.

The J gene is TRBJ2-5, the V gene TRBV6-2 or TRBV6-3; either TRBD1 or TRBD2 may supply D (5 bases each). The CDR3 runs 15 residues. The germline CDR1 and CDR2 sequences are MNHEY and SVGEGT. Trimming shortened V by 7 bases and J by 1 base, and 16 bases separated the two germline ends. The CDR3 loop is CASTEGRLTQETQYF. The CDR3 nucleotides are TGTGCCAGCACCGAGGGACGCCTAACCCAAGAGACCCAGTACTTC.

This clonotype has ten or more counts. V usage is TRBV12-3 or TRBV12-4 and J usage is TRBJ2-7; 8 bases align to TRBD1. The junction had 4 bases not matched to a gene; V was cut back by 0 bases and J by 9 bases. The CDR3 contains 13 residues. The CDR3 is CASSLAQGEGQYF. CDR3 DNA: TGTGCCAGCAGTTTAGCACAGGGGGAAGGGCAGTACTTC.

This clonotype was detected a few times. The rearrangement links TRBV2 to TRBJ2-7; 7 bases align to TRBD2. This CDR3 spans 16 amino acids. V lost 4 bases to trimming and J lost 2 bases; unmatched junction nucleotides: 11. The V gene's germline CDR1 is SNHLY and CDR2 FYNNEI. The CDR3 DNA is TGTGCCAGCAGTGGGCTAGCGGTACCTTCGACCTACGAGCAGTACTTC. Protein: CASSGLAVPSTYEQYF.